Listed here are 10 T cell receptor beta chains from one sample, sequenced in a study of Ad26.COV2.S vaccination and SARS-CoV-2 variants. Sequencing was performed with immunoSEQ multiplex PCR; in TCRdb, only in-frame clones are kept and a portion is missing. The sample lists roughly 390,000 clones; around 85% were seen once. Treatment defined: roughly 20 received Ad26.COV2.S at low or high dose, single or two shots; five or six received placebo; per-sample allocation not given. On day 63 after the first injection, vaccine and placebo recipients gave samples. Sample: peripheral blood, taken in a trial of Ad26.COV2.S vaccine versus placebo. These receptors were obtained from a person aged 18-60 years who received the Ad26.COV2.S COVID-19 vaccine or a placebo.

CDR3 loop: CASSLAAGNGYTF. In DNA form, the CDR3 reads TGTGCCAGCAGCTTAGCGGCAGGAAACGGCTACACCTTC. The chain recombines TRBV7-9 with TRBJ1-2, with D unclear. Germline V gene sequence: CDR1 SEHNR, CDR2 FQNEAQ (reference sequence). The CDR3 is 13 amino acids. V was cut by 0 bases and J by 8 bases, with 10 bases left in between.

The chain has TRBV5-4 and TRBJ2-1, with 13 bases that match TRBD2. The germline gives CDR1 SGHNT, CDR2 YYREEE (reference sequence). The junction had 7 bases not matched to a gene; V was cut back by 4 bases and J by 9 bases. The CDR3 extends over 15 amino acids. CDR3: CASSPLAGGRGEQFF. As DNA, the CDR3 is TGTGCCAGCAGCCCACTAGCGGGGGGGCGAGGTGAGCAGTTCTTC.

The rearrangement uses TRBV9 and TRBJ1-1; tentatively, D is TRBD1 (6 bases). This CDR3 has 15 amino acids. V lost 3 bases, J lost 0 bases, and 12 bases lay in between. Germline CDR1 SGDLS, CDR2 YYNGEE. The CDR3 bases are TGTGCCAGCAGCGGTCAGACAGGTATGAACACTGAAGCTTTCTTT. Amino acid sequence: CASSGQTGMNTEAFF.

The chain links TRBV6-5 to TRBJ2-7; a weak D match, TRBD1 (6 bases). V was pared by 4 bases and J by 4 bases, with 14 bases between. The CDR3 is 14 amino acids. Germline V gene lookup returns CDR1 MNHEY and CDR2 SVGAGI. This chain's CDR3 is CASSSTGQTYEQYF. CDR3 in DNA: TGTGCCAGCAGTTCGACTGGACAGACTTACGAGCAGTACTTC.

The chain employs TRBV24-1 and TRBJ1-1; possible D gene TRBD1, 6 bases. V was pared by 0 bases and J by 0 bases, with 10 bases between. Germline V gives CDR1 KGHDR, CDR2 SFDVKD. The CDR3 totals 16 residues. The CDR3 nucleotides are TGTGCCACCAGTGATTTGAAGGACAGCCTGAACACTGAAGCTTTCTTT. This gives the protein CATSDLKDSLNTEAFF.

The genes are TRBV2 and TRBJ2-7; D is possibly TRBD2 (5 bases). The CDR3 contains 13 residues. V lost 1 base to trimming and J lost 2 bases, with 6 bases between them. Germline CDR1 SNHLY, CDR2 FYNNEI. CDR3 in DNA: TGTGCCAGCAGTGAAGGACTAACCTACGAGCAGTACTTC. Amino acid sequence: CASSEGLTYEQYF.

V gene TRBV7-2 combines with J gene TRBJ2-7, with D tentatively TRBD1 (5 bases). The CDR3 loop spans 15 amino acids. Trimming left V 0 bases short and J 0 bases short, with 9 bases between. Per germline, CDR1 SGHTA and CDR2 FQGNSA. Here the CDR3 DNA reads TGTGCCAGCAGCTTAGCGACAGAGAGCTCCTACGAGCAGTACTTC. This sequence encodes CASSLATESSYEQYF.

Concerning this clone: One end of the junction does not line up with germline, which may come from a read error. The chain employs TRBV18 and TRBJ1-5, with 8 bases lining up with TRBD1. CDR3 length: 14 residues. Germline assignment: CDR1 KGHSH and CDR2 LQKENI. CDR3 amino acids: CASSQDRGNQPQHF. CDR3 nucleotide sequence: TGTGCCAGCTCACAAGACAGGGGCAACCAGCCCCAGCATTTT.

This clone was seen only a few times. V and J are TRBV7-9 and TRBJ2-7; D is ambiguous. V was trimmed by 2 bases and J by 3 bases, leaving 17 bases between them. Germline values: CDR1 SEHNR, CDR2 FQNEAQ (reference sequence). The CDR3 spans 16 residues. The CDR3, as DNA: TGTGCCAGCAGCTTATGGGGTCGTGGAAAACTCTACGAGCAGTACTTC. It codes for CASSLWGRGKLYEQYF.

This clone turned up a few times. This chain connects TRBV24-1 to TRBJ1-5; 7 bases fit TRBD1. This CDR3 is built from 15 residues. Germline values: CDR1 KGHDR, CDR2 SFDVKD. V trimming: 4 bases; J trimming: 2 bases; junction bases outside the gene matches: 4. The CDR3 DNA reads as TGTGCCACCAGTGACGCCACAGGGGGCAATCAGCCCCAGCATTTT. Translating it yields CATSDATGGNQPQHF.